The 14 T cell receptor beta chains listed next were all sequenced from one sample in a study of blood T cell repertoires in COVID-19. Assay: immunoSEQ multiplex PCR; the TCRdb copy retains only in-frame clones and omits some. The data show 260,000 or so clones, with around 82% seen just once and around 5% held by the top ten. What was sequenced was peripheral blood. The receptor source for this set is a woman in her seventies with acute or convalescent COVID-19.

The chain has TRBV5-1 and TRBJ2-3, with D possibly being TRBD1 (5 bases). Trimming left V 2 bases short and J 0 bases short, with 7 bases between. Germline V gene sequence: CDR1 SGHRS, CDR2 YFSETQ. This CDR3 contains 14 residues. CDR3: CASSLQDSTDTQYF. The DNA of the CDR3 is TGCGCCAGCAGCTTACAGGACAGCACAGATACGCAGTATTTT.

This clone came up a few times. This sequence joins TRBV4-2 and TRBJ1-6; 9 bases match TRBD1. With 0 bases clipped from V and 9 bases from J, the junction kept 18 bases outside the gene matches. The CDR3 is 20 residues long. Germline V gene sequence: CDR1 LGHNA, CDR2 YNFKEQ. This CDR3 reads CASSQDLVGQGISRASPLHF. For the CDR3, the DNA is TGTGCCAGCAGCCAAGATTTGGTGGGACAGGGTATCAGTAGGGCTTCACCCCTCCACTTT.

The chain uses TRBV10-3 and TRBJ1-1; TRBD1 is a possible D gene (5 bases). In germline, CDR1 is ENHRY, CDR2 SYGVKD. The CDR3 totals 15 residues. V was trimmed by 2 bases and J by 1 base, leaving 11 bases between them. The CDR3 here is CAISEPGGRNTEAFF. The CDR3 nucleotides read TGTGCCATCAGTGAGCCCGGGGGTCGGAACACTGAAGCTTTCTTT.

With regard to this clone: The identical CDR3 is also encoded by other nucleotide sequences in the sample. The rearrangement joins TRBV9 to TRBJ1-2; 8 bases match TRBD1. The CDR3 length is 14 residues. V gave up 0 bases and J gave up 4 bases; unmatched junction bases: 2. Germline loops: CDR1 SGDLS, CDR2 YYNGEE. The CDR3 is CASSVGTGGYGYTF. In DNA, the CDR3 is TGTGCCAGCAGCGTAGGAACAGGGGGCTATGGCTACACCTTC. Together with reference TRBV9 and TRBJ1-2, the CDR3 gives the full variable domain: DSGVTQTPKHLITATGQRVTLRCSPRSGDLSVYWYQQSLDQGLQFLIQYYNGEERAKGNILERFSAQQFPDLHSELNLSSLELGDSALYFCASSVGTGGYGYTFGSGTRLTVV.

This clone was counted a single time. The CDR3 is CASKAGGAVRYEQYF. DNA of the CDR3: TGTGCCAGCAAGGCGGGGGGCGCGGTGAGGTACGAGCAGTACTTC. The chain recombines TRBV6-5 with TRBJ2-7; 8 bases align to TRBD2. Germline CDR1 reads MNHEY; CDR2 reads SVGAGI. The CDR3 is made up of 15 amino acids. V shed 7 bases and J 4 bases; nucleotides not matched to a gene: 12.

The chain combines TRBV19 with TRBJ2-2, with D perhaps matching TRBD1 (6 bases). V was shortened by 3 bases and J by 1 base, with 9 bases between the two germline ends. Per germline, CDR1 LNHDA and CDR2 SQIVND (reference sequence). CDR3 length: 15 residues. CDR3 region: CASSIATGNTGELFF. CDR3 sequence (DNA): TGTGCCAGTAGTATCGCGACAGGGAACACCGGGGAGCTGTTTTTT.

V usage is TRBV14 and J usage is TRBJ1-4; no reliable D call. Trimming pared 0 bases from V and 8 bases from J, leaving 10 bases between. This CDR3 spans 14 amino acids. Germline CDR1 reads SGHDN; CDR2 reads FVKESK. The chain's CDR3 is CASSQEGLGEKLFF. CDR3 DNA: TGTGCCAGCAGCCAAGAGGGCCTCGGAGAAAAACTGTTTTTT.

V gene TRBV7-9 combines with J gene TRBJ1-1; D remains unclear. Trimming stripped 5 bases from V and 7 bases from J, with 8 bases between. The CDR3 extends over 11 amino acids. The germline gives CDR1 SEHNR, CDR2 FQNEAQ (reference sequence). CDR3 bases: TGTGCCAGCAGCCGGGAGGTTGAAGCTTTCTTT. Translation: CASSREVEAFF.

This clone showed up just once. The chain joins TRBV7-2 to TRBJ1-1; a weak D match, TRBD1 (6 bases). The CDR3 runs 15 residues. Germline CDR1 SGHTA, CDR2 FQGNSA. The ends were cut back, 1 base at V and 4 bases at J, with 13 bases in the middle. The chain's CDR3 is CASSLEAGASTEAFF. Here the CDR3 DNA reads TGTGCCAGCAGCTTAGAGGCAGGGGCGAGCACTGAAGCTTTCTTT.

The chain joins TRBV5-1 to TRBJ1-2, with D possibly matching TRBD1 (5 bases). CDR3 length equals 12 residues. Germline CDR1 and CDR2: SGHRS and YFSETQ. V was shortened by 4 bases and J by 4 bases, with 8 bases between the two germline ends. The CDR3 DNA reads TGCGCCAGCAGCAGGGGAGGCTATGGCTACACCTTC. Its protein is CASSRGGYGYTF.

The chain uses TRBV2 and TRBJ2-7; D gene unclear. Deletions cut 1 base from V and 6 bases from J, with 7 bases between. The germline CDR1 and CDR2 sequences are SNHLY and FYNNEI. The CDR3 is made up of 12 amino acids. The CDR3 sequence: CASSEDSGEQYF. The CDR3 nucleotides read TGTGCCAGCAGTGAAGACTCCGGCGAGCAGTACTTC.

Only one count was recorded for this clone. The chain combines TRBV6-5 with TRBJ1-5; tentative D call: TRBD1 (5 bases). V was shortened by 7 bases and J by 1 base, with 11 bases between the two germline ends. The CDR3 totals 14 residues. The germline CDR1 and CDR2 sequences are MNHEY and SVGAGI. The CDR3 DNA reads TGTGCCAGCAACCCCCCAGGGAGCAATCAGCCCCAGCATTTT. Encoded protein: CASNPPGSNQPQHF.

To note about this clone: This sample includes further DNA sequences coding for the same CDR3. The V gene is TRBV7-2, the J gene TRBJ1-6; maybe TRBD1 (5 bases). This CDR3 region has 14 residues. V was clipped by 3 bases and J by 9 bases, with 12 bases between them. Germline CDR1 SGHTA, CDR2 FQGNSA. Here the CDR3 reads CASSFGQGGSPLHF. The CDR3 DNA follows: TGTGCCAGCAGCTTCGGGCAGGGTGGTTCACCCCTCCACTTT.

This sequence joins TRBV5-1 and TRBJ1-1; D not resolved. The CDR3 is 14 amino acids. With 4 bases removed from V and 4 bases from J, the gap between germline ends came to 14 bases. Germline CDR1 reads SGHRS; CDR2 reads YFSETQ. The CDR3 region is CASSPGSEGTEAFF. As DNA, the CDR3 is TGCGCCAGCAGCCCGGGATCCGAGGGCACTGAAGCTTTCTTT.